This T cell receptor beta chain was recorded in a study of CD8 T cells in ankylosing spondylitis. Whole-study results and caveats: Enrichment of disease-linked clones was reportedly significant in matched ankylosing spondylitis synovial fluid. Clones linked to the disease showed a CD8+ phenotype. They occurred at relatively low frequencies in peripheral blood. For ankylosing spondylitis blood, a TCR beta motif of about 8 highly homologous variants appeared characteristic.

CDR1 SNHLY and CDR2 FYNNEI come from the germline V gene. The CDR3 spans 17 residues. V was pared by 6 bases and J by 6 bases, with 11 bases of the junction left unmatched. Preparation of TCR beta libraries was done by quantitative 5'-RACE with molecular barcodes. MiXCR, applied by TCRdb to the 5' RACE reads, yields one record per CDR3 protein. The table records 250,000 to 300,000 distinct CDR3 sequences, 20% of them present only once. In this sample, this clonotype turned up a few times. Its antigen is as yet unknown. The TCR was taken from a male donor with ankylosing spondylitis or in good health (not recorded which). The chain uses TRBV2 and TRBJ2-1, with 13 bases matching TRBD2. The specimen sequenced was blood, either unsorted or a sorted T cell fraction (not recorded which). The CDR3 DNA is TGTGCCAGCAGGATGACTAGCGGGAGGCTTGGGGGCAATGAGCAGTTCTTC. This gives the protein CASRMTSGRLGGNEQFF.